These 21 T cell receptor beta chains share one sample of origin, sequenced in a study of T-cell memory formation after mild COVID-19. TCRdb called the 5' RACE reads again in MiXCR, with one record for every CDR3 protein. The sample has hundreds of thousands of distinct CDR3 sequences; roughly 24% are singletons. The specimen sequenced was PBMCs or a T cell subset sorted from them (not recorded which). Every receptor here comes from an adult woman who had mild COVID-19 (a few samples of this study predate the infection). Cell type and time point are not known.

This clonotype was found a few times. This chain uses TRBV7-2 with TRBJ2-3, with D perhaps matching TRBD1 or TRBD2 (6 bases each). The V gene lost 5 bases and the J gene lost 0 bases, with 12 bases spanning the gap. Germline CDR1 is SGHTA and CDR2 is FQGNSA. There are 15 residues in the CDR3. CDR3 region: CASSRGGRSTDTQYF. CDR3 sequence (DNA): TGTGCCAGCAGCAGAGGGGGGCGCAGCACAGATACGCAGTATTTT.

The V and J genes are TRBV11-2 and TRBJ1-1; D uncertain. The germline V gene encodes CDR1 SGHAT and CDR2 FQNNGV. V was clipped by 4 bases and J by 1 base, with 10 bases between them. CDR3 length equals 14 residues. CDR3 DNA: TGTGCCAGCAGCTCTCCGTGGGGGAACACTGAAGCTTTCTTT. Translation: CASSSPWGNTEAFF.

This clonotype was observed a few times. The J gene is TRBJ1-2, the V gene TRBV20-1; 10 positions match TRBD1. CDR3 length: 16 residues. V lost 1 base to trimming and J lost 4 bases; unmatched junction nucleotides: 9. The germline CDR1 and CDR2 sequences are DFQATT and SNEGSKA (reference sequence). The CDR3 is CSARAGTGVGAYGYTF. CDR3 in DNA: TGCAGTGCTAGAGCCGGGACAGGGGTGGGGGCCTATGGCTACACCTTC.

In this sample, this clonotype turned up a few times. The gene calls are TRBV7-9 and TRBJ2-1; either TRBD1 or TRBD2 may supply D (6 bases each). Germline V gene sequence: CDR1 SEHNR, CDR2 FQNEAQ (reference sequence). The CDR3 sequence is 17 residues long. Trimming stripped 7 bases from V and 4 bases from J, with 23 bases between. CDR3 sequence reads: CASNFRRGEGGYNEQFF. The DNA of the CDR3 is TGTGCCAGCAACTTCCGGCGGGGAGAAGGGGGTTACAATGAGCAGTTCTTC. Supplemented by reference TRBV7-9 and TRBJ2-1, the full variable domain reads DTGVSQNPRHKITKRGQNVTFRCDPISEHNRLYWYRQTLGQGPEFLTYFQNEAQLEKSRLLSDRFSAERPKGSFSTLEIQRTEQGDSAMYLCASNFRRGEGGYNEQFFGPGTRLTVL.

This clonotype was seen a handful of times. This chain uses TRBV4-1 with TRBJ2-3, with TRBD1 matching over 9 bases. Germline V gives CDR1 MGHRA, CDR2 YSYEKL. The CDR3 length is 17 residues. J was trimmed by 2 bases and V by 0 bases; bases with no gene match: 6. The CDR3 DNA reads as TGCGCCAGCAGCCAAGAGAGGGACAGGGTAGTCACAGATACGCAGTATTTT. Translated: CASSQERDRVVTDTQYF.

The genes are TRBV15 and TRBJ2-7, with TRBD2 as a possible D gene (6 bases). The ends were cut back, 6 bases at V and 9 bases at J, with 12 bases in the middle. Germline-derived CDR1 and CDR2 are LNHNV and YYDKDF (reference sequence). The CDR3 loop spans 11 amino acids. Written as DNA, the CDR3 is TGTGCCACCAGGGAGGGCGGTATGCAGTACTTC. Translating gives CATREGGMQYF.

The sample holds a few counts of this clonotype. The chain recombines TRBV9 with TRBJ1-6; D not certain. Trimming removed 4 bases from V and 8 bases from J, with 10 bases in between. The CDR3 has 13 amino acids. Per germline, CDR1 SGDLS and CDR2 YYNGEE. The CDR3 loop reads CASSPSSDSPLHF. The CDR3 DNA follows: TGTGCCAGCAGCCCATCCTCGGATTCACCCCTCCACTTT.

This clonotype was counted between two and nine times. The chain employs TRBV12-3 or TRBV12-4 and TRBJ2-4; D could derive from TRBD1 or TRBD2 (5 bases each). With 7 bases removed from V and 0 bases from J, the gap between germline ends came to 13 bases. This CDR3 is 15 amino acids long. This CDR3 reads CASTPGTLAKNIQYF. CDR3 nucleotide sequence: TGTGCCAGCACCCCTGGGACGCTAGCCAAAAACATTCAGTACTTC.

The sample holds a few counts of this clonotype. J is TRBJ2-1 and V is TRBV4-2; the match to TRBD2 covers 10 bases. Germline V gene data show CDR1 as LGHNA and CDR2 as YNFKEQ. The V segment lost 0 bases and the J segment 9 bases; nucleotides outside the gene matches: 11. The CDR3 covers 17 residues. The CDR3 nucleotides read TGTGCCAGCAGCCAAGATCAATCCAGCGGGAGGGCCCCTGAGCAGTTCTTC. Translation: CASSQDQSSGRAPEQFF.

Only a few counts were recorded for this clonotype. The CDR3 loop is CATSRKDIHSYNEQFF. Written as DNA, the CDR3 is TGTGCCACCAGCAGGAAAGACATCCACTCCTACAATGAGCAGTTCTTC. The chain recombines TRBV15 with TRBJ2-1; D not certain. V gave up 3 bases and J gave up 0 bases, with 12 bases separating them. Per the germline V gene, CDR1 is LNHNV and CDR2 is YYDKDF (reference sequence). The CDR3 is made up of 16 amino acids.

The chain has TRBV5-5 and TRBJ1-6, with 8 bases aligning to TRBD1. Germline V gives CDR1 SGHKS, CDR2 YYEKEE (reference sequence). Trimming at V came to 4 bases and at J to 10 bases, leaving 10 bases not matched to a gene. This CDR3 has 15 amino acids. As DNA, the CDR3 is TGTGCCAGCAGCCCCCAGGGGGCAGAAGGATCACCCCTCCACTTT. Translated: CASSPQGAEGSPLHF.

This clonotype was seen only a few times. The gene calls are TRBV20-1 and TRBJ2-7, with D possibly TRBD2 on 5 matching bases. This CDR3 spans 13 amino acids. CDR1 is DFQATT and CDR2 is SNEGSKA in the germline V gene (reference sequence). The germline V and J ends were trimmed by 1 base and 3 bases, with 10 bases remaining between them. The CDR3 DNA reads TGCAGTGCTAGAGTAGCGAGCAGCTACGAGCAGTACTTC. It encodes CSARVASSYEQYF.

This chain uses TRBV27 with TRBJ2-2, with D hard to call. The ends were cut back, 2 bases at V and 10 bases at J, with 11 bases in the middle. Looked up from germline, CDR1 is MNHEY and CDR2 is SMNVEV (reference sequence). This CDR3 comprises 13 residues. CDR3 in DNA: TGTGCCAGCAGTTTAAGCCTAGTGGCGGAGCTGTTTTTT. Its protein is CASSLSLVAELFF.

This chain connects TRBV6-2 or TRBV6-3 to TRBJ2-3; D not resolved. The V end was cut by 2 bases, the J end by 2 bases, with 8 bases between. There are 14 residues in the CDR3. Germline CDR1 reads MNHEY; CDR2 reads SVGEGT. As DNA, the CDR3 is TGTGCCAGCAGTTACAATCAGTTCACAGATACGCAGTATTTT. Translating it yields CASSYNQFTDTQYF.

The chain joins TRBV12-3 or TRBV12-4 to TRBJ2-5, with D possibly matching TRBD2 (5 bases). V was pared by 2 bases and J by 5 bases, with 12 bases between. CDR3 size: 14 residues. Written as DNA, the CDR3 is TGTGCCAGCAGTTTATCGGCGGGCGGGGAGACCCAGTACTTC. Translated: CASSLSAGGETQYF.

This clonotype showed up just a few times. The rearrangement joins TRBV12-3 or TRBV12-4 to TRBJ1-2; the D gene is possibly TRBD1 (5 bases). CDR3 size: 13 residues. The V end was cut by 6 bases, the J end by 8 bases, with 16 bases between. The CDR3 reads CASSKGRAEGYTF. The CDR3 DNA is TGTGCCAGCAGCAAGGGCAGGGCGGAGGGCTACACCTTC.

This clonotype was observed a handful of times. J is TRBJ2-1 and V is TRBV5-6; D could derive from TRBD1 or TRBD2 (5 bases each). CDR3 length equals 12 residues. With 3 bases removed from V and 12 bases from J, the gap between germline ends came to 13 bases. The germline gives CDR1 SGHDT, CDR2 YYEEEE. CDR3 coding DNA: TGTGCCAGCAGCTGGGACGCCAGGATGCAGTTCTTC. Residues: CASSWDARMQFF.

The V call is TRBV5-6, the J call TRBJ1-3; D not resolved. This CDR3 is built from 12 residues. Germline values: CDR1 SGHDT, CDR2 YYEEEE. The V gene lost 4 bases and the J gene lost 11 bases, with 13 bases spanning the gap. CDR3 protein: CASSQRRRSIYF. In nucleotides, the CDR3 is TGTGCCAGCAGCCAACGACGGCGGTCCATATATTTT.

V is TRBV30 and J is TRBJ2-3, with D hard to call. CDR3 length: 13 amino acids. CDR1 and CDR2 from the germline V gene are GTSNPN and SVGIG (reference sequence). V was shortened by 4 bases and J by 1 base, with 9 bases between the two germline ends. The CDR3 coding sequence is TGTGCCTGGAAGGTCGGACGCACAGATACGCAGTATTTT. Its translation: CAWKVGRTDTQYF.

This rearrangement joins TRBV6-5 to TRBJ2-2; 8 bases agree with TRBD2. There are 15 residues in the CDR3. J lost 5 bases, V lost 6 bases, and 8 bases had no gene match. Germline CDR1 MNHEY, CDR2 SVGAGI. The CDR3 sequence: CASRRSGSNTGELFF. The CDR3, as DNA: TGTGCCAGCAGACGCAGCGGGAGTAATACCGGGGAGCTGTTTTTT.

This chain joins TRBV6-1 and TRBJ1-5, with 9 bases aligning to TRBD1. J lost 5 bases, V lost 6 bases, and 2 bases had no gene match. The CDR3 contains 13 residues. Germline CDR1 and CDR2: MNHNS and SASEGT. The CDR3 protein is CASRRQGDQPQHF. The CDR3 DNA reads TGTGCCAGCAGGAGACAGGGGGATCAGCCCCAGCATTTT.